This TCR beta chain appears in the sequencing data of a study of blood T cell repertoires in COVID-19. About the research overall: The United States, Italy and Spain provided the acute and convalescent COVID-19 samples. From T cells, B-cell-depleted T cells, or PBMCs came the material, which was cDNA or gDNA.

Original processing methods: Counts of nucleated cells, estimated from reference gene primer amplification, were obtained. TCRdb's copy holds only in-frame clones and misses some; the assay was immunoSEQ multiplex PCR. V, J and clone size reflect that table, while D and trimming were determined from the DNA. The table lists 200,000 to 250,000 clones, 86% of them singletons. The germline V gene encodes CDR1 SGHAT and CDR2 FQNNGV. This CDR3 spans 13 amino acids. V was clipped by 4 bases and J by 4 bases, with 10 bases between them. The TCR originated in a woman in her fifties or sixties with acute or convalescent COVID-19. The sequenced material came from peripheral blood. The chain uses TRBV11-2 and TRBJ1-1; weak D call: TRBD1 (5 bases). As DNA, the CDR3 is TGTGCCAGCAGCTCCCGGGACTCCACTGAAGCTTTCTTT. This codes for CASSSRDSTEAFF.